A selection of T cell receptor beta chains follows, all from one sample in a study of cytomegalovirus exposure and HLA in healthy donors. Measured with immunoSEQ multiplex PCR; TCRdb has only the in-frame clones, and not every one. The sample consists of 100,000 to 150,000 clones, roughly 69% of them appearing once. Sequencing was carried out using PBMCs. The receptors were sampled from a human donor in good health. Both conserved end residues are part of each CDR3. Fields, in order: CDR3 DNA, CDR3 protein, clone size, D gene, J gene, V gene. The D gene is left open where the match is weak. The size field is filled for only some rows; it gives once, few, many or a size class.

DNA: TGTGCCAGCATGCCAAGTGGCCGAGGGGGGGCGGGCGGCTACACCTTC
CDR3: CASMPSGRGGAGGYTF
size: .
D: .
J: TRBJ1-2
V: TRBV6-6

DNA: TGTGCCAGCCTTAGACTTGGGACCCAGTACTTC
CDR3: CASLRLGTQYF
size: .
D: .
J: TRBJ2-5
V: TRBV27

DNA: TGTGCCTGGGCTCCCCTCGACATGATCTACGAGCAGTACTTC
CDR3: CAWAPLDMIYEQYF
size: .
D: .
J: TRBJ2-7
V: TRBV30

DNA: TGTGCCAGCAGCCAAGATCTGGAGACAGCGTATGGCTACACCTTC
CDR3: CASSQDLETAYGYTF
size: .
D: .
J: TRBJ1-2
V: TRBV4-2

DNA: TGTGCCAGCAGTTACTCGTGGAGCTCCTACGAGCAGTACTTC
CDR3: CASSYSWSSYEQYF
size: .
D: .
J: TRBJ2-7
V: TRBV6-5

DNA: TGCGCCAGCAGCCTTGGACAGGGCGGTTACGGCTACACCTTC
CDR3: CASSLGQGGYGYTF
size: .
D: TRBD1
J: TRBJ1-2
V: TRBV5-1

DNA: TGTGCCAGCAGCCCGTGGGAGATTAACACCGGGGAGCTGTTTTTT
CDR3: CASSPWEINTGELFF
size: .
D: .
J: TRBJ2-2
V: TRBV7-3

DNA: TGTGCCAGCAGCCCGGCCCAGGGAAATGAGCAGTTCTTC
CDR3: CASSPAQGNEQFF
size: few
D: .
J: TRBJ2-1
V: TRBV7-3

DNA: TGTGCCAGCAGCTTAGCGGACAGCTGGGCTGGAAACACCATATATTTT
CDR3: CASSLADSWAGNTIYF
size: .
D: .
J: TRBJ1-3
V: TRBV7-2

DNA: TGCGCCAGCAGCCGAAGCGGGGGGGGGTACAATGAGCAGTTCTTC
CDR3: CASSRSGGGYNEQFF
size: .
D: TRBD2
J: TRBJ2-1
V: TRBV4-3

DNA: TGTGCCAGCAGTGCAGGGACAGGCAGACACGAGCAGTACTTC
CDR3: CASSAGTGRHEQYF
size: .
D: TRBD1
J: TRBJ2-7
V: TRBV27

DNA: TGTGCCAGCAGCCTATTTAAGCGCACAGATACGCAGTATTTT
CDR3: CASSLFKRTDTQYF
size: .
D: .
J: TRBJ2-3
V: TRBV9

DNA: TGTGCCAGTAGTATGGCACAGGGGAGCGAGCAGTACTTC
CDR3: CASSMAQGSEQYF
size: .
D: TRBD1
J: TRBJ2-7
V: TRBV19

DNA: TGTGCCAGCAAGGGGGCGGGAGGATTCAATGAGCAGTTCTTC
CDR3: CASKGAGGFNEQFF
size: .
D: .
J: TRBJ2-1
V: TRBV27

DNA: TGTTCCAGCAGCTTAGCGGGCGGGGCATCTGGGGCCAACGTCCTGACTTTC
CDR3: CSSSLAGGASGANVLTF
size: .
D: TRBD2
J: TRBJ2-6
V: TRBV7-9

DNA: TGTGCCAGCAGCGCAATGAGCGGGAGCCTCCCGGGCGAGCAGTACTTC
CDR3: CASSAMSGSLPGEQYF
size: few
D: TRBD2
J: TRBJ2-7
V: TRBV9

DNA: TGTGCCAGCAGCTCGGGCGGGGGACCCTATAATTCACCCCTCCACTTT
CDR3: CASSSGGGPYNSPLHF
size: .
D: .
J: TRBJ1-6
V: TRBV5-6

DNA: TGTGCCAGTAGCGAGAGAACGGACATTAGCAATCAGCCCCAGCATTTT
CDR3: CASSERTDISNQPQHF
size: .
D: .
J: TRBJ1-5
V: TRBV19

DNA: TGTGCCAGCAAACCCCCCAGGGCGGCTGGAAACACCATATATTTT
CDR3: CASKPPRAAGNTIYF
size: once
D: .
J: TRBJ1-3
V: TRBV6-1

DNA: TGTGCCAGCAGCTTAAAGGGACTAGCGGGAGAGACCCAGTACTTC
CDR3: CASSLKGLAGETQYF
size: .
D: TRBD2
J: TRBJ2-5
V: TRBV7-2

DNA: TGTGCCAGCAGTGAAATCGCCCGGGACAGTACGTCTAACTATGGCTACACCTTC
CDR3: CASSEIARDSTSNYGYTF
size: .
D: TRBD1
J: TRBJ1-2
V: TRBV6-1

DNA: TGTGCCAGCAGCCCCCGGGGACAGTGGGATTCACCCCTCCACTTT
CDR3: CASSPRGQWDSPLHF
size: few
D: TRBD1
J: TRBJ1-6
V: TRBV5-4

DNA: TGTGCCAGCAGCCCCGAACTACACTATGGCTACACCTTC
CDR3: CASSPELHYGYTF
size: few
D: .
J: TRBJ1-2
V: TRBV5-4

DNA: TGTGCCAGCAGCTCGGGAGGGGGACCCTACGAGCAGTACTTC
CDR3: CASSSGGGPYEQYF
size: few
D: TRBD2
J: TRBJ2-7
V: TRBV7-8

DNA: TGTGCCAGCAGTCCTAGAGTGACCTACGAGCAGTACTTC
CDR3: CASSPRVTYEQYF
size: .
D: .
J: TRBJ2-7
V: TRBV2

DNA: TGCGCCAGCAGCCAAGATCCTTCGGGGGGGCTATCTGAGACCCAGTACTTC
CDR3: CASSQDPSGGLSETQYF
size: few
D: TRBD2
J: TRBJ2-5
V: TRBV4-1

DNA: TGCGCCAGCAGTGAGACCGGGGGCAGGGGGCGCCAGGGCTACACCTTC
CDR3: CASSETGGRGRQGYTF
size: .
D: TRBD1
J: TRBJ1-2
V: TRBV10-2

DNA: TGTGCCAGCCAGACAGGACCCGGATACGAGCAGTACTTC
CDR3: CASQTGPGYEQYF
size: .
D: .
J: TRBJ2-7
V: TRBV19

DNA: TGCGCCAGCACGAAATCGGGGGAACAGAAAAATGAAAAACTGTTTTTT
CDR3: CASTKSGEQKNEKLFF
size: .
D: .
J: TRBJ1-4
V: TRBV4-1

DNA: TGTGCCTGGAGTGGGGCTTATGGCTACACCTTC
CDR3: CAWSGAYGYTF
size: .
D: .
J: TRBJ1-2
V: TRBV30

DNA: TGTGCCTGGAGTATACTGAACGCCAATCAGCCCCAGCATTTT
CDR3: CAWSILNANQPQHF
size: .
D: .
J: TRBJ1-5
V: TRBV30

DNA: TGTGCCAGCAGTTTTGGCAGGGCCAATTCACCCCTCCACTTT
CDR3: CASSFGRANSPLHF
size: .
D: .
J: TRBJ1-6
V: TRBV27

DNA: TGTGCCAGCAGCGGCGGGACTAGGTCCGAGCAGTACTTC
CDR3: CASSGGTRSEQYF
size: .
D: TRBD2
J: TRBJ2-7
V: TRBV9

DNA: TGCGCCAGCAGCTTAGGCGGGGGCCCTAACGAGCAGTACTTC
CDR3: CASSLGGGPNEQYF
size: .
D: .
J: TRBJ2-7
V: TRBV5-1

DNA: TGTGCCAGCAGTTACTTCGGAGAAGGCACAGATACGCAGTATTTT
CDR3: CASSYFGEGTDTQYF
size: .
D: .
J: TRBJ2-3
V: TRBV6-5

DNA: TGTGCCAGCAGGAGACAGGGGAGCAATTATGGCTACACCTTC
CDR3: CASRRQGSNYGYTF
size: .
D: TRBD1
J: TRBJ1-2
V: TRBV2

DNA: TGTGCCAGCAGCCCAGGACACACTAATTCACCCCTCCACTTT
CDR3: CASSPGHTNSPLHF
size: .
D: .
J: TRBJ1-6
V: TRBV5-6

DNA: TGTGCCAGCAGTCCGGGGACAGGCTTGGGCAATCAGCCCCAGCATTTT
CDR3: CASSPGTGLGNQPQHF
size: few
D: TRBD1
J: TRBJ1-5
V: TRBV27

DNA: TGTGCCAGCAGTGAAACAGGACAGACTAACTATGGCTACACCTTC
CDR3: CASSETGQTNYGYTF
size: few
D: .
J: TRBJ1-2
V: TRBV6-1

DNA: TGTGCCATCAGTGTATCAGGGGCTATTAATGGCTACACCTTC
CDR3: CAISVSGAINGYTF
size: .
D: .
J: TRBJ1-2
V: TRBV10-3

DNA: TGTGCCAGCGACAGGGCGACCTCTGGGGCCAACGTCCTGACTTTC
CDR3: CASDRATSGANVLTF
size: few
D: TRBD1
J: TRBJ2-6
V: TRBV9

DNA: TGTGCCAGCAGCATGGGACAGCCCAATCAGCCCCAGCATTTT
CDR3: CASSMGQPNQPQHF
size: .
D: TRBD1
J: TRBJ1-5
V: TRBV5-8

DNA: TGTGCCAGCAGCCAACTAGCGGGAGAACCCTACGAGCAGTACTTC
CDR3: CASSQLAGEPYEQYF
size: .
D: TRBD2
J: TRBJ2-7
V: TRBV6-1

DNA: TGCGCCAGCAGCCAAAGCATGGGGGGTGGCGCAGATACGCAGTATTTT
CDR3: CASSQSMGGGADTQYF
size: .
D: .
J: TRBJ2-3
V: TRBV4-3

DNA: TGTGCCAGCAGCGAGAAGGGGGCGAATGAAAAACTGTTTTTT
CDR3: CASSEKGANEKLFF
size: .
D: TRBD1
J: TRBJ1-4
V: TRBV9

DNA: TGTGCCATCAGTGCGCAGGGCAGGACAGATACGCAGTATTTT
CDR3: CAISAQGRTDTQYF
size: .
D: .
J: TRBJ2-3
V: TRBV10-3

DNA: TGTGCCACCAGCGAGGGGGGAGGGACCTACGAGCAGTACTTC
CDR3: CATSEGGGTYEQYF
size: few
D: .
J: TRBJ2-7
V: TRBV15

DNA: TGCAGCTTGAGGACTAGCGGGGCTAGCACAGATACGCAGTATTTT
CDR3: CSLRTSGASTDTQYF
size: few
D: TRBD2
J: TRBJ2-3
V: TRBV29-1